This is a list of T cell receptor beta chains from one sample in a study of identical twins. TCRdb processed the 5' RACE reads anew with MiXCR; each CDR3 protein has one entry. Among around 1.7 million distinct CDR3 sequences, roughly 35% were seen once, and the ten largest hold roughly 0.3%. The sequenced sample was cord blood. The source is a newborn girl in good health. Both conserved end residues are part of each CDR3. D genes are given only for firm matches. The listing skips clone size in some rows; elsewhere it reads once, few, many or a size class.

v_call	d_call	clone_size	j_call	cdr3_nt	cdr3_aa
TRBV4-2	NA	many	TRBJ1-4	TGTGCCAGCGGCATTTCAGGGTTGACTAATGAAAAACTGTTTTTT	CASGISGLTNEKLFF
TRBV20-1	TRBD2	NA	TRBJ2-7	TGCAGTGCTAAAGGGACTAGCTCATACGAGCAGTACTTC	CSAKGTSSYEQYF
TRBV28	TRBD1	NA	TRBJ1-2	TGTGCCAGCAGAACCGGGACAGTCTTCTATGGCTACACCTTC	CASRTGTVFYGYTF
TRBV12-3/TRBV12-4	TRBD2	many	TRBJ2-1	TGTGCCAGCAGTCTTGGTTGGTCCTCCCCCCCTCGCGGGGGGCTCAATGAGCAGTTCTTC	CASSLGWSSPPRGGLNEQFF
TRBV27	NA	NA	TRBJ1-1	TGTGCCAGCAGTTTGGACTGGGAAGGAGCTTTCTTT	CASSLDWEGAFF
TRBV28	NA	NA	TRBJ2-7	TGTGCCAGCAGTGAAACGGTAGGGGCAGGCCCCTACGAGCAGTACTTC	CASSETVGAGPYEQYF
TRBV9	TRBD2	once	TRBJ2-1	TGTGCCAGCAGCGCTTCGGGACTAGGCGACAATGAGCAGTTCTTC	CASSASGLGDNEQFF
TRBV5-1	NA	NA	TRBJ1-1	TGCGCCAGCAGCTTGGAGGCCGGGTTCACTGAAGCTTTCTTT	CASSLEAGFTEAFF
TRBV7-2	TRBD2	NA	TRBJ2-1	TGTGCCAGCAGCGCCCCCGGATTAGCGGGGGATAAGGGTGAGCAGTTCTTC	CASSAPGLAGDKGEQFF
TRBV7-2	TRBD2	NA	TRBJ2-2	TGTGCCAGCAGCGTACTAGCGGGGGCCCTTCCCAACACCGGGGAGCTGTTTTTT	CASSVLAGALPNTGELFF
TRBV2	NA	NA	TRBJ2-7	TGTGCCAGCAGTAAGGGGATGGGCTACGAGCAGTACTTC	CASSKGMGYEQYF
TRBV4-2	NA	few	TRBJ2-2	TGTGCCAGCAGCCAAGCCGTCGGGGGGCCTTACACCGGGGAGCTGTTTTTT	CASSQAVGGPYTGELFF
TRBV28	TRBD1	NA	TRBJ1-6	TGTGCCAGCAGTTCAACAGGGGAAGGGGGGAGAAGTTCACCCCTCCACTTT	CASSSTGEGGRSSPLHF
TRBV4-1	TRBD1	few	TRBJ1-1	TGCGCCAGCAGCCGTCTAACAGGGGGCTTGGATGGCACTGAAGCTTTCTTT	CASSRLTGGLDGTEAFF
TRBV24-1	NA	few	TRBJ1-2	TGTGCCACCAGTGATACCAGGGGTGGCTACACCTTC	CATSDTRGGYTF
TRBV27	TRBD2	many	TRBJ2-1	TGTGCCAGCAGTCCAAGGCTAGCGGCCAATGAGCAGTTCTTC	CASSPRLAANEQFF
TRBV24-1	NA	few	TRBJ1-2	TGTGCCACCAGTGACCGTACGAGCGGACCGGCCTGGAGCTACACCTTC	CATSDRTSGPAWSYTF
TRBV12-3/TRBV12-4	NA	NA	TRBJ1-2	TGTGCCAGCAGTTTAAGGCAAACCCTTGGCTATGGCTACACCTTC	CASSLRQTLGYGYTF
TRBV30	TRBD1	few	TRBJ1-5	TGTGCCTGGAAGGGACAGGGGGCTAATCAGCCCCAGCATTTT	CAWKGQGANQPQHF
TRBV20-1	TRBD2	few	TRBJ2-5	TGCAGTGCTAGAGCTAGCGGGACGTGGGAGACCCAGTACTTC	CSARASGTWETQYF
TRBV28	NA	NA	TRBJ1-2	TGTGCCAGCAGTTTGGCGGCCGGGGGGATAAACTATGGCTACACCTTC	CASSLAAGGINYGYTF
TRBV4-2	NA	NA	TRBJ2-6	TGTGCCAGCAGCCAAGTCCGCTCTGGGGCCAACGTCCTGACTTTC	CASSQVRSGANVLTF
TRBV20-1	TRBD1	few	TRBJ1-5	TGCAGTGCTGGGGGGGACAGGCACAATCAGCCCCAGCATTTT	CSAGGDRHNQPQHF
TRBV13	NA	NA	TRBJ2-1	TGTGCCAGCAATTCTCCTACTAGCTCCTACAATGAGCAGTTCTTC	CASNSPTSSYNEQFF
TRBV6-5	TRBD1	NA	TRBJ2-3	TGTGCCAGCAGTTACCTGACCGGGACAGGGATCGATACGCAGTATTTT	CASSYLTGTGIDTQYF
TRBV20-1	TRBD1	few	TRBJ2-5	TGCAGTGCTAGGACCGGGACAGGAAACCAAGAGACCCAGTACTTC	CSARTGTGNQETQYF
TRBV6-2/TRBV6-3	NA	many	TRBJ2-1	TGTGCCAGCAGTGGACAAAACAATGAGCAGTTCTTC	CASSGQNNEQFF
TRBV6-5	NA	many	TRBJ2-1	TGTGCCAGCGGACAGTACAATGAGCAGTTCTTC	CASGQYNEQFF
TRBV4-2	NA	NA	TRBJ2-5	TGTGCCAGCAGCCAAGAGACGGGGCTAGGCAATGAGCAGTACTTC	CASSQETGLGNEQYF
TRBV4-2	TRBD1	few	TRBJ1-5	TGTGCCAGCAGCCATCTAGGGACAGGGGTTAGCAATCAGCCCCAGCATTTT	CASSHLGTGVSNQPQHF
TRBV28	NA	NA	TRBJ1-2	TGTGCCAGCAGTTTAGAGGTGGGGATAGCTAACTATGGCTACACCTTC	CASSLEVGIANYGYTF
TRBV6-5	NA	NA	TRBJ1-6	TGTGCCAGCAGTTACTACAGGGACGATTCACCCCTCCACTTT	CASSYYRDDSPLHF
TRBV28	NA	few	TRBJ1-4	TGTGCCAGCAGTCCCTTGCAAAGAGCTAATGAAAAACTGTTTTTT	CASSPLQRANEKLFF
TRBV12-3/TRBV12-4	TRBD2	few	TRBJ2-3	TGTGCCAGCACCATTGGGAGGGAGAAGACGCAGTATTTT	CASTIGREKTQYF
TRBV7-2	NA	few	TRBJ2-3	TGTGCCAGCAGCTTAGCGTGGGGGCGGGTTTCGGATACGCAGTATTTT	CASSLAWGRVSDTQYF
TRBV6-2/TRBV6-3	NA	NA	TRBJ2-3	TGTGCCAGCAGACTAGTTAGGCTCACAGATACGCAGTATTTT	CASRLVRLTDTQYF
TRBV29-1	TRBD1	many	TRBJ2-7	TGCAGCGCCTCAAACCCGGGACAGGGAGGGAAGTACGAGCAGTACTTC	CSASNPGQGGKYEQYF
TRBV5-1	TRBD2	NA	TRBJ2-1	TGCGCCAGCTTTACTAGCGGGGGTCAGCAGTTCTTC	CASFTSGGQQFF
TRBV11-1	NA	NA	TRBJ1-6	TGTGCCAGCAGCTTAGACCGAGAGGGAGCCCGCCCGCGCTCCTATAATTCACCCCCCCACTTT	CASSLDREGARPRSYNSPPHF
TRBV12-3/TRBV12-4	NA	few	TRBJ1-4	TGTGCCAGCAGCGGGCAGGACAGAGAAAAACTGTTTTTT	CASSGQDREKLFF
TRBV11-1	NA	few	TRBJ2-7	TGTGCCAGCAGCTTAGCGCTTGGCAGCTCCTACGAGCAGTACTTC	CASSLALGSSYEQYF